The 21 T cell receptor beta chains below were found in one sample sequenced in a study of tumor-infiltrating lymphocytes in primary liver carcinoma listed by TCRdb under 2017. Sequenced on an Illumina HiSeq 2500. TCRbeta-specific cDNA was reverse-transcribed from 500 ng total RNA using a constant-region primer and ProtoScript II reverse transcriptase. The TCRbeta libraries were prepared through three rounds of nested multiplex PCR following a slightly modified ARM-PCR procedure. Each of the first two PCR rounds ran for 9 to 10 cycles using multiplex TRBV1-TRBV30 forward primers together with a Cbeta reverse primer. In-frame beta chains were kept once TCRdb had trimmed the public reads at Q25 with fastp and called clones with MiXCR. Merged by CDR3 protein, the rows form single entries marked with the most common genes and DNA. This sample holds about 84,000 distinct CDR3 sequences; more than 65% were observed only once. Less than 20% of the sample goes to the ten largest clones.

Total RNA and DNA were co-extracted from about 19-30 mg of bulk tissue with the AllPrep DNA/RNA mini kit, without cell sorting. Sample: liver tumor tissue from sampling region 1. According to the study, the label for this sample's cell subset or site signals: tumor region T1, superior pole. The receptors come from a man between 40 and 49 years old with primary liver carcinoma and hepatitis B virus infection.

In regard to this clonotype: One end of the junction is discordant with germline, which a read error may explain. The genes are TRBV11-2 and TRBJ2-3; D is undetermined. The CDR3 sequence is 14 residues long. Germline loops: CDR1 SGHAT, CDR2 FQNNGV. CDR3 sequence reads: CASSPGSPLDTQCF. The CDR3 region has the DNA TGTGCCAGCAGCCCGGGCTCCCCATTAGATACGCAGTGTTTT.

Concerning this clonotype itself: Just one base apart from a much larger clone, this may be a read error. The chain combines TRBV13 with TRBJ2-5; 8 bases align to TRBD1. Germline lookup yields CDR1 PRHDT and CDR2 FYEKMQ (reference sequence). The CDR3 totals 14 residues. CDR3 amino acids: CASSLPGGDETHYF. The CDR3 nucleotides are TGTGCCAGCAGCTTACCAGGGGGCGACGAGACCCACTACTTC.

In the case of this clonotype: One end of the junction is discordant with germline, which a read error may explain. The DNA of the CDR3 is TGTGCCAGCAGTTTGGGGGGCAAGCAATACTTC. Amino acids: CASSLGGKQYF. This chain joins TRBV12-3 or TRBV12-4 and TRBJ2-7, with D perhaps being TRBD1 or TRBD2 (6 bases each). The CDR3 has 11 amino acids.

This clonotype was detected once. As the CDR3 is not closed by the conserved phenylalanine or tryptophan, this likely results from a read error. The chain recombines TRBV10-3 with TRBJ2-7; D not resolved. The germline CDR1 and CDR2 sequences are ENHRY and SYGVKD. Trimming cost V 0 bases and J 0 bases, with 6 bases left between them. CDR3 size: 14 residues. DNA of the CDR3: TGTGCCATCAGTGAGTCCGTAACCTCCTACGAGCAGTACTCC. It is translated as CAISESVTSYEQYS.

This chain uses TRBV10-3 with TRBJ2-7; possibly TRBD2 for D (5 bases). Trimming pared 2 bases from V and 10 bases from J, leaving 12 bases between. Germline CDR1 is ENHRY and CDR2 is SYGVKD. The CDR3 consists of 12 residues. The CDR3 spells CAISEQGSDQYF. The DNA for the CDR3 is TGTGCCATCAGTGAGCAAGGTAGCGACCAGTACTTC.

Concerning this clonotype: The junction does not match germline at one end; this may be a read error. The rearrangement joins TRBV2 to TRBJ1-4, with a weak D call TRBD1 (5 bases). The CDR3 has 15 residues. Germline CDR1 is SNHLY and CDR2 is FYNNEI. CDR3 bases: TGTGCCAGCAGTGACTACGGGACGGTGAATGCAAAACTGTTTTTT. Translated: CASSDYGTVNAKLFF.

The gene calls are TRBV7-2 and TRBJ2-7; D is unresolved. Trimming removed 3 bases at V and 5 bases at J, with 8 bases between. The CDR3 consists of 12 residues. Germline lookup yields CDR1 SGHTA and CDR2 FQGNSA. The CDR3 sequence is CASSFTENEQYF. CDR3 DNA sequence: TGTGCCAGCAGCTTCACAGAGAACGAGCAGTACTTC.

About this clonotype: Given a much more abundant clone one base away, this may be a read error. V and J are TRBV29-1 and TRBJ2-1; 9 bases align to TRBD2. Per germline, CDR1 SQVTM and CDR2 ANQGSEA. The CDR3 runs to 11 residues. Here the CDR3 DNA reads TGCAGGGTTGTTGAAGCGGGAGGCGAGTTCTTC. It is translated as CRVVEAGGEFF.

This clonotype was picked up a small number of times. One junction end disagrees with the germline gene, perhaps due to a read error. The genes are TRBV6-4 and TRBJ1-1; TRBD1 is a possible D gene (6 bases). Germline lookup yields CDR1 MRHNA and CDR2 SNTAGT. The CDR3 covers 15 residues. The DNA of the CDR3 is TGTGCCGGCAGTGCCCCCGACAGGAAGAACACTGAAGCTTTCTTT. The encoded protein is CAGSAPDRKNTEAFF.

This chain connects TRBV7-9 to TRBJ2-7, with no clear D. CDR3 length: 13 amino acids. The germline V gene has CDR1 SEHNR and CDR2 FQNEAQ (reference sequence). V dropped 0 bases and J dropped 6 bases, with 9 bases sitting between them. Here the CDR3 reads CASSLAGTFEQYF. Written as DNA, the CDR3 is TGTGCCAGCAGCTTAGCTGGTACCTTCGAGCAGTACTTC.

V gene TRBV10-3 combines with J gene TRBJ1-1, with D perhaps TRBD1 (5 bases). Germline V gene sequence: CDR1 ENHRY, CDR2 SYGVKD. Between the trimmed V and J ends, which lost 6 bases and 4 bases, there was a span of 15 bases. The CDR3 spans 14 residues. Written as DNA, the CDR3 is TGTGCCATCAGGCGAACAGGATTGGGCACTGAAGCTTTCTTT. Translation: CAIRRTGLGTEAFF.

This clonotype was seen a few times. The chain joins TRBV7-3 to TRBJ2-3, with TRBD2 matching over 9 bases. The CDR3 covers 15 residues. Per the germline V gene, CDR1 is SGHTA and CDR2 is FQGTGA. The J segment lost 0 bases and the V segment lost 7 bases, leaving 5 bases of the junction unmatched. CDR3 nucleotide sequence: TGTGCCAGCACCAAAACTAGCGGGAGCACAGATACGCAGTATTTT. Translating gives CASTKTSGSTDTQYF.

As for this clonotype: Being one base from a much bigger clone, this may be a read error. The CDR3 bases are TGTGCCAGCAGCCCGTCCAGCCCCTCCGTTAAAGAGACCCAGTACTTC. It encodes CASSPSSPSVKETQYF. This rearrangement joins TRBV7-8 to TRBJ2-5, with unresolved D. The germline V gene encodes CDR1 SGHVS and CDR2 FQNEAQ. This CDR3 has 16 residues. Deletions cut 5 bases from V and 3 bases from J, with 19 bases between.

CDR3 protein: CASSDGRRDSPLHF. CDR3 nucleotides: TGCGCCAGCAGTGACGGCAGGCGCGATTCACCCCTCCACTTT. The chain joins TRBV10-1 to TRBJ1-6; D gene unclear. From germline, CDR1 is WNHNN and CDR2 SYGVQD (reference sequence). The V and J ends lost 3 bases and 8 bases respectively, with 11 bases between them. The CDR3 extends over 14 amino acids.

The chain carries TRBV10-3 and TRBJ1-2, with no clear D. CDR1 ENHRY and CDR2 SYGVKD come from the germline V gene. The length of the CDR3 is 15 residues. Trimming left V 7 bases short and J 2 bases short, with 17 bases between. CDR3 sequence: CAINASIGENYGYTF. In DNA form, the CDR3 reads TGTGCCATCAATGCGTCAATAGGTGAAAACTATGGCTACACCTTC.

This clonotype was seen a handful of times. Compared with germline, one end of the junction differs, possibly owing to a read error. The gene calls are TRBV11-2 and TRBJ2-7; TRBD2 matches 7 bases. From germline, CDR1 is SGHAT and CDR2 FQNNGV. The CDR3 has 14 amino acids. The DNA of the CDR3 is TGTGCCAGCACCCTAGAATACGGGGACTACGAGCGGTACTTC. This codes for CASTLEYGDYERYF.

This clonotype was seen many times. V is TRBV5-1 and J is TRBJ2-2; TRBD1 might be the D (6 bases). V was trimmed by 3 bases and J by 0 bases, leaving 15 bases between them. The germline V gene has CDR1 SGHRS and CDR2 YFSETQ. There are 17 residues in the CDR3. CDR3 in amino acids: CASSWEPAGANTGELFF. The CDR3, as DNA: TGCGCCAGCAGCTGGGAGCCTGCAGGGGCGAACACCGGGGAGCTGTTTTTT.

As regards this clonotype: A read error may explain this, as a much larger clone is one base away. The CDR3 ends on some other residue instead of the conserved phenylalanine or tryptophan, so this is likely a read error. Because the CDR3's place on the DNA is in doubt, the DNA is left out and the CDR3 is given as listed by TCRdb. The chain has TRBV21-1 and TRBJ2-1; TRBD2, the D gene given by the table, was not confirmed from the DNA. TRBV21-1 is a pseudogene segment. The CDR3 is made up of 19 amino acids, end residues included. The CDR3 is CASSKGRLAGQRPRNEQFL.

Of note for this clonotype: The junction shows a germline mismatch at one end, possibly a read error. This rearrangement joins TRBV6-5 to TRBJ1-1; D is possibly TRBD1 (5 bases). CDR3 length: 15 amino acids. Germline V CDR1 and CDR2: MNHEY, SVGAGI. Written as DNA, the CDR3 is TGTGCCAGCAGTTACGGCGGGGGAGGAGGGCCTGAAACTTTCTTT. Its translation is CASSYGGGGGPETFF.

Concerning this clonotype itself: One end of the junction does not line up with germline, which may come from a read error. The DNA of the CDR3 is TGTGTCAGCAGCCAAAGAGCGGGAGGGACCTACGAGCAGTACTTC. This sequence encodes CVSSQRAGGTYEQYF. V gene TRBV4-2 combines with J gene TRBJ2-7; 10 bases fit TRBD2. This CDR3 is 15 amino acids long. Per germline, CDR1 LGHNA and CDR2 YNFKEQ.

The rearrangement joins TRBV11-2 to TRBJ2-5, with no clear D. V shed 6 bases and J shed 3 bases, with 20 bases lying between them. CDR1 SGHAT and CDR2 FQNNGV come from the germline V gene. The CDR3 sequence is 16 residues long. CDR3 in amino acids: CASRSRDSAPKETQYF. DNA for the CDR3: TGTGCCAGCAGATCCCGTGACTCGGCCCCCAAAGAGACCCAGTACTTC. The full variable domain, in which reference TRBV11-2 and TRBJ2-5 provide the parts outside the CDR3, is EAGVAQSPRYKIIEKRQSVAFWCNPISGHATLYWYQQILGQGPKLLIQFQNNGVVDDSQLPKDRFSAERLKGVDSTLKIQPAKLEDSAVYLCASRSRDSAPKETQYFGPGTRLLVL.